This entry describes one T cell receptor (beta chain). The antigen is undetermined. This sample was taken from a study of PD-1 blockade in classical Hodgkin lymphoma. Every patient was affected by relapse after autologous stem cell transplantation, while exposure to brentuximab vedotin was not uniform. Complete response, partial response or progressive disease were the best responses. Data came from immunoSEQ multiplex PCR; TCRdb stores just in-frame clones and leaves some out. The sample holds 30,000 to 50,000 clones, 60% to 85% seen once. Regarding the study as a whole: Causes of the repertoire differences remain undefined, possibly disease activity or prior therapy. Relapsed/refractory patients reportedly had the lowest baseline TCR diversity, below newly diagnosed patients, who were below healthy donors.

Sequencing was performed on peripheral blood mononuclear cells (PBMCs), taken at baseline. The clonotype originates from a human donor with classical Hodgkin lymphoma.

The CDR3 protein is CASWVGASNEQFF. DNA for the CDR3: TGTGCCAGCTGGGTAGGAGCATCCAATGAGCAGTTCTTC. The chain recombines TRBV6-5 with TRBJ2-1; D ambiguous. This CDR3 contains 13 residues. Per germline, CDR1 MNHEY and CDR2 SVGAGI. V gave up 8 bases and J gave up 6 bases, with 14 bases separating them.